This T cell receptor beta chain was documented in a study of CD8+CD57+ T cells in acquired aplastic anemia. About the research overall: Sorted CD4+ and CD8+ cells gave a mean 3.2 ug DNA, range 0.2 to 27.4 ug. General study results and limits: Shared by patients and controls, 25 to 30 CD8+ CDR3s were abundant in patients.

Before being chosen for sequencing, patients had shown CD8+CD57+ cell expansion by flow cytometry. Receipt of therapy had not occurred in any patient by the time of blood sampling. Turning to this clonotype: Antigen specificity is unknown.

TCR beta VDJ combinations and CDR3 sequences were profiled from genomic DNA. TCRdb re-called the reads through MiXCR, storing one row per CDR3 protein. Among around 160,000 distinct CDR3 sequences listed, around 48% were seen once. Sample: sorted CD4+, CD8+, or CD8+CD57+ T cells (not recorded which) from PBMCs. The TCR was taken from a human donor with aplastic anemia.

This chain's CDR3 is CASSHGRTLSYEQYF. The CDR3 DNA follows: TGTGCCAGCAGCCATGGACGGACCCTCTCCTACGAGCAGTACTTC. The chain couples TRBV3-1 to TRBJ2-7; no clear D gene. Germline V CDR1 and CDR2: LGHDT, YNNKEL (reference sequence). The CDR3 contains 15 residues. Trimming shortened V by 3 bases and J by 0 bases, and 12 bases separated the two germline ends.